This TCR beta chain was found in a study of T cells in Graves' hyperthyroidism and ophthalmopathy. Study observations and caveats: Within blood appeared most thyroid clonotypes that had expanded above 0.001.

Many counts were recorded for this clonotype. Its antigen is unidentified. The source material, RNA transcripts, was used to amplify TCR beta CDR3 regions. The study used the HTBI primer set for a first-round RT-PCR of the TCR CDR3. TCRdb reprocessed the multiplex PCR reads via MiXCR and lists one record per CDR3 protein. The data hold about 290,000 distinct CDR3 sequences, with 10% to 15% observed a single time. This CDR3 contains 15 residues. The ends lost 5 bases at V and 8 bases at J; junction bases unmatched: 9. Germline V CDR1 and CDR2: SEHNR, FQNEAQ (reference sequence). The V and J genes are TRBV7-9 and TRBJ2-1, with TRBD1 matching 10 bases. Sequencing used blood. The source is a woman in her 30s with Graves' hyperthyroidism that later progressed to Graves' ophthalmopathy. The CDR3 spells CASSDHRDRGDEQFF. Written as DNA, the CDR3 is TGTGCCAGCAGCGACCATAGGGACAGGGGAGATGAGCAGTTCTTC.